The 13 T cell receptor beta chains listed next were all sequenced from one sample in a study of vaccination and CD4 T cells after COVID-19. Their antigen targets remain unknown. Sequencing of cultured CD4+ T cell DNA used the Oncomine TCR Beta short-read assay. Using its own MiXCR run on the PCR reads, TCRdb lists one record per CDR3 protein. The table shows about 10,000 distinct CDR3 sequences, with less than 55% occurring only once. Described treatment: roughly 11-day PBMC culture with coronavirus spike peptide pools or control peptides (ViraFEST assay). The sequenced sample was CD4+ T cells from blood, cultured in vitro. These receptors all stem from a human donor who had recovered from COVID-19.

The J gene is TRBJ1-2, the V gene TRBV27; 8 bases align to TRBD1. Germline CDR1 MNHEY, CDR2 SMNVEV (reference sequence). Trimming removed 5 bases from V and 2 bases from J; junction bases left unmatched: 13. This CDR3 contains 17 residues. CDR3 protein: CASSPRQGSGGNYGYTF. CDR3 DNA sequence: TGTGCCAGCAGTCCGAGACAGGGGTCAGGAGGGAACTATGGCTACACCTTC.

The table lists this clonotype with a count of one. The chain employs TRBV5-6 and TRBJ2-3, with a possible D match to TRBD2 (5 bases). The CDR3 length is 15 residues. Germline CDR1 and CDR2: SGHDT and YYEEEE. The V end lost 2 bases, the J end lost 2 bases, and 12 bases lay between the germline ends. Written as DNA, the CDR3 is TGTGCCAGCAGCTTTGGCGGGCGGCACACAGATACGCAGTATTTT. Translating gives CASSFGGRHTDTQYF.

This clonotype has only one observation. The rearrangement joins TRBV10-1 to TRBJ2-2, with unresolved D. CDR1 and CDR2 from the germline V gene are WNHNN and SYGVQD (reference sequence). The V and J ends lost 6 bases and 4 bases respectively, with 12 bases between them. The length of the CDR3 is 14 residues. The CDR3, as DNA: TGCGCCAGCAGCCCGGACGGACGCACCGGGGAGCTGTTTTTT. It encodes CASSPDGRTGELFF.

The CDR3 is CASSSVTETQYF. The DNA for the CDR3 is TGTGCCAGCAGCTCGGTCACGGAGACCCAGTACTTC. This chain links TRBV7-9 with TRBJ2-5; D is unclear. CDR1 is SEHNR, CDR2 FQNEAQ, per germline (reference sequence). This CDR3 has 12 amino acids. Trimming removed 4 bases from V and 5 bases from J, with 8 bases in between. Using reference TRBV7-9 and TRBJ2-5 for the parts outside the CDR3, the full variable domain is DTGVSQNPRHKITKRGQNVTFRCDPISEHNRLYWYRQTLGQGPEFLTYFQNEAQLEKSRLLSDRFSAERPKGSFSTLEIQRTEQGDSAMYLCASSSVTETQYFGPGTRLLVL.

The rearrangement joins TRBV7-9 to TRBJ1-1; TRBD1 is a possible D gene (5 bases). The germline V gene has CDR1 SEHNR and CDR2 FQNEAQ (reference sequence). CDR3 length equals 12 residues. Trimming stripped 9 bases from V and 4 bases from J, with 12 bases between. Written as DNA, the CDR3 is TGTGCCAGTATGGGACGCAGCACTGAAGCTTTCTTT. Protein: CASMGRSTEAFF. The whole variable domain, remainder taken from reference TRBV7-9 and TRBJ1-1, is DTGVSQNPRHKITKRGQNVTFRCDPISEHNRLYWYRQTLGQGPEFLTYFQNEAQLEKSRLLSDRFSAERPKGSFSTLEIQRTEQGDSAMYLCASMGRSTEAFFGQGTRLTVV.

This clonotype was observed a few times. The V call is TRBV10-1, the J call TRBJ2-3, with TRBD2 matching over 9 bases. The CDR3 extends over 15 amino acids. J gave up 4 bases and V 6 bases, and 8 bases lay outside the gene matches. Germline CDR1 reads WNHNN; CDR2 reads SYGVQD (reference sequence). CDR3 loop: CASSPSGARADTQYF. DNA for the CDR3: TGCGCCAGCAGCCCTAGCGGGGCAAGGGCAGATACGCAGTATTTT.

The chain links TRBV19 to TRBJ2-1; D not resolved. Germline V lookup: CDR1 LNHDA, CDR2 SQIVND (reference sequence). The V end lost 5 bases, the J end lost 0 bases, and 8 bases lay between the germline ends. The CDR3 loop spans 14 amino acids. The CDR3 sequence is CASSFSSSYNEQFF. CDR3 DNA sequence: TGTGCCAGTAGTTTCTCGAGCTCCTACAATGAGCAGTTCTTC.

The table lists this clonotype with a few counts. Here the CDR3 reads CASQGPPGVSYSGANVLTF. For the CDR3, the DNA is TGTGCCAGTCAAGGACCTCCCGGGGTCTCTTACTCTGGGGCCAACGTCCTGACTTTC. The V gene is TRBV5-3, the J gene TRBJ2-6, with a tentative D call TRBD2 (5 bases). TRBV5-3 is known as an ORF, though its function is uncertain. The CDR3 consists of 19 residues. V was trimmed by 8 bases and J by 0 bases, leaving 24 bases between them.

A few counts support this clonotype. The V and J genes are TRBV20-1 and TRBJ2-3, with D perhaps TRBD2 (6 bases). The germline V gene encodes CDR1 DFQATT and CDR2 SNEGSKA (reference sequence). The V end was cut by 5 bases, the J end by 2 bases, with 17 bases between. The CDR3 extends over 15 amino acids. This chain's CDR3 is CSAQTRDSYTDTQYF. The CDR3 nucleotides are TGCAGTGCTCAAACCCGGGACTCTTACACAGATACGCAGTATTTT.

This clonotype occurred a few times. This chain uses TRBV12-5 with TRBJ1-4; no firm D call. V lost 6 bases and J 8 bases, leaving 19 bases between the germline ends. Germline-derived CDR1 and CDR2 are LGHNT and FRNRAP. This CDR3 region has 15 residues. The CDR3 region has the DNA TGTGCTAGTGGCCCCCCGGCCCCTGGAGAGGAAAAACTGTTTTTT. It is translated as CASGPPAPGEEKLFF.

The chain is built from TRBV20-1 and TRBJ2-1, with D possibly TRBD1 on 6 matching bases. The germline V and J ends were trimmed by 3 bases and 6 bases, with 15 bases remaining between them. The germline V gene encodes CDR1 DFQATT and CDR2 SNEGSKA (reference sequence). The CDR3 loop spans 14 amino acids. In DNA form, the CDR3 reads TGCAGTGCTAGGAAGGCAGGGGTACCCAATGAGCAGTTCTTC. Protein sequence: CSARKAGVPNEQFF.

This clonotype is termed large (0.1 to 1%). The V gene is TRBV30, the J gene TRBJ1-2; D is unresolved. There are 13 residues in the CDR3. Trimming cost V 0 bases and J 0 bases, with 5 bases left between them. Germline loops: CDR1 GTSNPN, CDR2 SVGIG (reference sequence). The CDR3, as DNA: TGTGCCTGGAGTGTACAAGCTAACTATGGCTACACCTTC. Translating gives CAWSVQANYGYTF.

CDR3 in DNA: TGCAGTGCTAGGGAGCGGGGGTTCCTAGAGACCCAGTACTTC. It is translated as CSARERGFLETQYF. The gene calls are TRBV20-1 and TRBJ2-5, with 8 bases fitting TRBD2. Germline V gene lookup returns CDR1 DFQATT and CDR2 SNEGSKA (reference sequence). V lost 3 bases to trimming and J lost 4 bases; unmatched junction nucleotides: 7. The CDR3 loop spans 14 amino acids.